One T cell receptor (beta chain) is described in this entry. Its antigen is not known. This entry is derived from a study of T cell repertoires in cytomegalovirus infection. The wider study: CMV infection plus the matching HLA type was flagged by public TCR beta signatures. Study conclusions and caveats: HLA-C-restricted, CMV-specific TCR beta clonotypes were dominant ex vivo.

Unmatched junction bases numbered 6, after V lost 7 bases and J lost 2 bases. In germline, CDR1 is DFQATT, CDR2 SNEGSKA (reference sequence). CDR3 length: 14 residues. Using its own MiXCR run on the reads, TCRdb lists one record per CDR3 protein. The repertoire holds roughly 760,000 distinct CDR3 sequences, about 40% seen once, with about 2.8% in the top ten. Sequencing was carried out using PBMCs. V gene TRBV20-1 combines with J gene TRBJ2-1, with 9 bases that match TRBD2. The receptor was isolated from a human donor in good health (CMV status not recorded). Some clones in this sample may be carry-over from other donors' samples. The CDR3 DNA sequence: TGCAGTGTTCTTAGCGGGAGAGCCTACAATGAGCAGTTCTTC. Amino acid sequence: CSVLSGRAYNEQFF.